This entry is about one TCR beta chain. These data belong to a study of blood T cell repertoires in COVID-19. Overall study: Sites in the United States, Italy and Spain provided acute and convalescent COVID-19 samples. The cDNA or gDNA used as material had been derived from T cells, B-cell-depleted T cells, or PBMCs.

Authors' methods: By means of reference gene primer amplification, nucleated cell counts were estimated. Sequencing used immunoSEQ multiplex PCR; TCRdb keeps in-frame clones, though not all of them. V, J and clone size derive from that table, while D and trimming were established from the DNA sequence. The table has roughly 120,000 clones, around 88% seen once. Trimming pared 1 base from V and 6 bases from J, leaving 19 bases between. Germline V gene data show CDR1 as LGHDT and CDR2 as YNNKEL (reference sequence). The CDR3 runs 17 residues. The receptor comes from a woman aged 50 to 65 with active or convalescent COVID-19. Material for sequencing was peripheral blood. The chain couples TRBV3-1 (or the pseudogene TRBV3-2) to TRBJ2-4, with D possibly TRBD1 on 6 matching bases. The CDR3 loop is CASSQGVTGSGRNIQYF. CDR3 in DNA: TGTGCCAGCAGCCAAGGTGTTACAGGGAGTGGGAGAAACATTCAGTACTTC.